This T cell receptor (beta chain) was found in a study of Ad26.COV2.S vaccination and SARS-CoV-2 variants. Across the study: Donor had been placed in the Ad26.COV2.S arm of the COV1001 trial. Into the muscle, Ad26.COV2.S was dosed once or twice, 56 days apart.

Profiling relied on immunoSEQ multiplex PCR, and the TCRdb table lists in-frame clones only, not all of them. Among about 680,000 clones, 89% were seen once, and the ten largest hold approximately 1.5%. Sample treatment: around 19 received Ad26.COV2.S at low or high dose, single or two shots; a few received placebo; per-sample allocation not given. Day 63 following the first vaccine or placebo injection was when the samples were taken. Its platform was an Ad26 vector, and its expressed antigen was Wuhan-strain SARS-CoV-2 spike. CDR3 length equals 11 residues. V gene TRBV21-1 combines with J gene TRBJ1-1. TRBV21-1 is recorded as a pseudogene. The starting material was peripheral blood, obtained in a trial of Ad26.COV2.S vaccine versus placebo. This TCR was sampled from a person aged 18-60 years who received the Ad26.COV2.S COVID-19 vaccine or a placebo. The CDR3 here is CASSLSGEAFF. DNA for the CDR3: TGTGCCAGCAGCTTGAGCGGTGAAGCTTTCTTT.